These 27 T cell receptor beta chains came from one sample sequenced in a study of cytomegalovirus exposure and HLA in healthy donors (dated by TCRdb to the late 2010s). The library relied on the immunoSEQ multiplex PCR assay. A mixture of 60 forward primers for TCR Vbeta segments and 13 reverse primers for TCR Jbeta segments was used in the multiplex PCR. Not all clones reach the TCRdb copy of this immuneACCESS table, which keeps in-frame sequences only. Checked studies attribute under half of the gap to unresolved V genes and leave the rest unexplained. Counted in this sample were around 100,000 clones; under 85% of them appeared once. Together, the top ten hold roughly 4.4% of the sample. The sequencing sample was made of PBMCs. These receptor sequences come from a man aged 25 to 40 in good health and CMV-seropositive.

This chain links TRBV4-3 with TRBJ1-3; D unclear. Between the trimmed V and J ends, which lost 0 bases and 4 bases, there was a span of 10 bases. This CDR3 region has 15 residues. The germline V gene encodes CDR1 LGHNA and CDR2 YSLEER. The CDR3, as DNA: TGCGCCAGCAGCCAAGATAGTATAGCCGGAAACACCATATATTTT. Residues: CASSQDSIAGNTIYF.

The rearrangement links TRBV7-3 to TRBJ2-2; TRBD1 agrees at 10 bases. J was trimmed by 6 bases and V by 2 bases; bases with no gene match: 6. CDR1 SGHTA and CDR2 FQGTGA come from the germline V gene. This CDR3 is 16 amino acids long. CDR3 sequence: CASSLHGTGASGELFF. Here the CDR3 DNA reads TGTGCCAGCAGCTTACACGGGACAGGGGCGTCCGGGGAGCTGTTTTTT.

The CDR3 loop is CASSRDSNQPQHF. The CDR3 nucleotides read TGTGCCAGCAGCCGGGACTCCAATCAGCCCCAGCATTTT. The chain links TRBV7-2 to TRBJ1-5, with TRBD1 as a possible D gene (5 bases). This CDR3 spans 13 amino acids. Trimming removed 5 bases from V and 3 bases from J, with 8 bases in between. Germline V gene lookup returns CDR1 SGHTA and CDR2 FQGNSA. The variable domain in full, completed from reference TRBV7-2 and TRBJ1-5, reads GAGVSQSPSNKVTEKGKDVELRCDPISGHTALYWYRQSLGQGLEFLIYFQGNSAPDKSGLPSDRFSAERTGGSVSTLTIQRTQQEDSAVYLCASSRDSNQPQHFGDGTRLSIL.

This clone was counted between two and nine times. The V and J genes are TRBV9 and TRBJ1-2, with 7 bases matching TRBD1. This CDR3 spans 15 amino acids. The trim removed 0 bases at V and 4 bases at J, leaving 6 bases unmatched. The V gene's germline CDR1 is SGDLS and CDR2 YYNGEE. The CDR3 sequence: CASSVGTGVAYGYTF. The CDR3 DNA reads TGTGCCAGCAGCGTAGGTACAGGGGTTGCCTATGGCTACACCTTC.

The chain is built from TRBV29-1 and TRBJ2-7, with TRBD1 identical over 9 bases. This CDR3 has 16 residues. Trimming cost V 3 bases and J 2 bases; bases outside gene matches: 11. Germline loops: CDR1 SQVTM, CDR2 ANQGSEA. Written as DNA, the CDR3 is TGCAGCGTTGATGCTTCCGGACAGGGGACCCCCTACGAGCAGTACTTC. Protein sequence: CSVDASGQGTPYEQYF.

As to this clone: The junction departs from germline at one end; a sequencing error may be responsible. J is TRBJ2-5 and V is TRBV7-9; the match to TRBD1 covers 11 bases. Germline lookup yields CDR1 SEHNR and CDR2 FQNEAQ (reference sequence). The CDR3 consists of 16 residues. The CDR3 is CSSSRDRGKLEETQYF. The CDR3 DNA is TGTTCCAGCAGCCGGGACAGGGGGAAGCTAGAAGAGACCCAGTACTTC.

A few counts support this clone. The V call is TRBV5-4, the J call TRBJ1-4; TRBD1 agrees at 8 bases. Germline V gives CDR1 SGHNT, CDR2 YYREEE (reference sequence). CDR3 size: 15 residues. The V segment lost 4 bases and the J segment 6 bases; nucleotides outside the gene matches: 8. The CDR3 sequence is CASSVSGTGDEKLFF. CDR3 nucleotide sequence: TGTGCCAGCAGCGTGTCCGGGACAGGAGATGAAAAACTGTTTTTT.

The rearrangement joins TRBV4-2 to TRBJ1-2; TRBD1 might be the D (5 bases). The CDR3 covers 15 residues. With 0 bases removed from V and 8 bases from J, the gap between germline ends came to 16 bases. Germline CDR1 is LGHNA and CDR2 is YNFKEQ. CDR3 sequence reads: CASSQDPSPTGGYTF. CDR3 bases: TGTGCCAGCAGCCAAGATCCCTCCCCCACAGGAGGCTACACCTTC.

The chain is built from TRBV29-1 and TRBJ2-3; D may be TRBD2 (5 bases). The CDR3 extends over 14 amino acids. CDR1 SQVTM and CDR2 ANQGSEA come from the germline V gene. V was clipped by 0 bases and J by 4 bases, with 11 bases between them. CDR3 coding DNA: TGCAGCGTTGAAGATTACGCGGGCCCAGATACGCAGTATTTT. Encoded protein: CSVEDYAGPDTQYF.

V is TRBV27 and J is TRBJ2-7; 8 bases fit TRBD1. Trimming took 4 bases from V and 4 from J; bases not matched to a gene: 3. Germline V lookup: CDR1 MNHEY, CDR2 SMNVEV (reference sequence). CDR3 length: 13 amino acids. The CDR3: CASSWGQEYEQYF. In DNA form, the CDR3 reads TGTGCCAGCAGTTGGGGACAGGAGTACGAGCAGTACTTC.

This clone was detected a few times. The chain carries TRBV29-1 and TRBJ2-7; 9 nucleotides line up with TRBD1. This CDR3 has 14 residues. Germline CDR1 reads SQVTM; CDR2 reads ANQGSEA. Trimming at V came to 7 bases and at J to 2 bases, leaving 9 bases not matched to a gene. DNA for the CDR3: TGCAGCGCCGATACAGGGGGCGCCCCCTACGAGCAGTACTTC. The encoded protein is CSADTGGAPYEQYF.

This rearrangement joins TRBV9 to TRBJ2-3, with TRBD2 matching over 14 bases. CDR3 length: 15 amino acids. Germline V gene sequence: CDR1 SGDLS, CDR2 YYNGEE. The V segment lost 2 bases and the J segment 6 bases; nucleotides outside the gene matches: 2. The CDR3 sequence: CASSVRLAGGDTQYF. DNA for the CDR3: TGTGCCAGCAGCGTTCGACTAGCGGGGGGGGATACGCAGTATTTT. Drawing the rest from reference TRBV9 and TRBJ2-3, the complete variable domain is DSGVTQTPKHLITATGQRVTLRCSPRSGDLSVYWYQQSLDQGLQFLIQYYNGEERAKGNILERFSAQQFPDLHSELNLSSLELGDSALYFCASSVRLAGGDTQYFGPGTRLTVL.

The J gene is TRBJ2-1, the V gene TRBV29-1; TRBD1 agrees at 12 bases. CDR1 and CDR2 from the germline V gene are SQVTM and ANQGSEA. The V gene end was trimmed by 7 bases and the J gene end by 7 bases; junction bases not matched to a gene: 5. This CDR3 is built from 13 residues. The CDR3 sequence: CSGDRGRGNEQFF. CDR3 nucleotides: TGCAGCGGGGACAGGGGGCGCGGGAATGAGCAGTTCTTC.

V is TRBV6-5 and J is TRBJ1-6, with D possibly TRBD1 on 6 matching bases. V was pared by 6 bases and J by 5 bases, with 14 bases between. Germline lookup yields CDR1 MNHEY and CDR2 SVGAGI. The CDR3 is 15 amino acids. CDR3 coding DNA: TGTGCCAGCAGCCAACGGCGGGGGCATAATTCACCCCTCCACTTT. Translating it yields CASSQRRGHNSPLHF.

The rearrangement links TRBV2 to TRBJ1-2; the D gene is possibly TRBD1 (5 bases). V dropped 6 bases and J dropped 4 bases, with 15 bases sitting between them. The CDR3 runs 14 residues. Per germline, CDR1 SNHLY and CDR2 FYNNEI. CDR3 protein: CASRPGIRGYGYTF. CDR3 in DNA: TGTGCCAGCAGGCCAGGGATTAGGGGCTATGGCTACACCTTC.

The CDR3 here is CASSLSLLAGIYNEQFF. The DNA of the CDR3 is TGTGCCAGTAGCCTCTCCTTACTAGCGGGGATTTACAATGAGCAGTTCTTC. The V call is TRBV19, the J call TRBJ2-1, with TRBD2 identical over 10 bases. Germline V gives CDR1 LNHDA, CDR2 SQIVND (reference sequence). With 6 bases clipped from V and 4 bases from J, the junction kept 12 bases outside the gene matches. The CDR3 runs 17 residues.

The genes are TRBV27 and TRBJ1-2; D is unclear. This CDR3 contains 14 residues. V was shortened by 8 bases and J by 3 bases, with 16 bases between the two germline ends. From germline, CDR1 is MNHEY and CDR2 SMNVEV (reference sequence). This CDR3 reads CASGRILQDYGYTF. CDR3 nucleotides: TGTGCCAGCGGTAGAATCCTGCAGGACTATGGCTACACCTTC.

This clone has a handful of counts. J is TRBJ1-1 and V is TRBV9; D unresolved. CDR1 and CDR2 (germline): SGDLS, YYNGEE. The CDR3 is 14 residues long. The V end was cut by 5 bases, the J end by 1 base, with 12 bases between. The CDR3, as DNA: TGTGCCAGCAGTCGCAGTGGCGGGAACACTGAAGCTTTCTTT. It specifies CASSRSGGNTEAFF.

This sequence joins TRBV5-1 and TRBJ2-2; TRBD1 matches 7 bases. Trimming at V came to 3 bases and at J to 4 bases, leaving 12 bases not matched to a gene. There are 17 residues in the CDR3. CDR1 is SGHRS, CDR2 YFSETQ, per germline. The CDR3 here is CASSWAPGTDGTGELFF. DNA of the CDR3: TGCGCCAGCAGCTGGGCCCCCGGGACAGACGGCACCGGGGAGCTGTTTTTT.

CDR3 region: CASSSPSTREGKRAEAFF. In nucleotides, the CDR3 is TGTGCCAGCAGTTCCCCTTCCACTAGGGAGGGCAAGAGGGCTGAAGCTTTCTTT. This chain links TRBV28 with TRBJ1-1, with D unresolved. Germline assignment: CDR1 MDHEN and CDR2 SYDVKM. Trimming took 4 bases from V and 6 from J, leaving 27 bases between them. CDR3 size: 18 residues. Full variable domain (missing parts from reference TRBV28 and TRBJ1-1): DVKVTQSSRYLVKRTGEKVFLECVQDMDHENMFWYRQDPGLGLRLIYFSYDVKMKEKGDIPEGYSVSREKKERFSLILESASTNQTSMYLCASSSPSTREGKRAEAFFGQGTRLTVV.

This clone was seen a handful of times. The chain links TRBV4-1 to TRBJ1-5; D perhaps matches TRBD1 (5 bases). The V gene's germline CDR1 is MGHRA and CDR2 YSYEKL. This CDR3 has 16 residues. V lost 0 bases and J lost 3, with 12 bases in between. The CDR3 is CASSQDVAGPNQPQHF. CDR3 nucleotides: TGCGCCAGCAGCCAAGATGTCGCGGGACCCAATCAGCCCCAGCATTTT.

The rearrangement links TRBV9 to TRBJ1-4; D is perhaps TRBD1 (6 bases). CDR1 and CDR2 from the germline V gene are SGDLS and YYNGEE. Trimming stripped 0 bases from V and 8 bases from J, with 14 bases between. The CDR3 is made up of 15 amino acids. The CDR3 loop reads CASSVGARGAEKLFF. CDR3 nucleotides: TGTGCCAGCAGCGTAGGGGCCCGGGGGGCGGAAAAACTGTTTTTT.

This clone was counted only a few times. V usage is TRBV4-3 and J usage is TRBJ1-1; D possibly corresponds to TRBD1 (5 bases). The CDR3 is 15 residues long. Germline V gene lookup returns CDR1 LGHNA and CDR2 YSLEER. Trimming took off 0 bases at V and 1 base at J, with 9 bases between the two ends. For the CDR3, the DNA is TGCGCCAGCAGCCAAGATCGGCAGGGGAACACTGAAGCTTTCTTT. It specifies CASSQDRQGNTEAFF.

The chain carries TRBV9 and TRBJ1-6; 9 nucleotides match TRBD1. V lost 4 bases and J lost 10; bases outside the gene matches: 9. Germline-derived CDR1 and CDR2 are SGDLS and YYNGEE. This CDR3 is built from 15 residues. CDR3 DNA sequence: TGTGCCAGCAGCCTCGACCTGACAGGGGGGTCACCCCTCCACTTT. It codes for CASSLDLTGGSPLHF.

CDR3 amino acids: CAISIQGVNYGYTF. CDR3 DNA: TGTGCCATCAGTATACAGGGGGTGAACTATGGCTACACCTTC. This chain links TRBV10-3 with TRBJ1-2; 8 bases align to TRBD1. The trim removed 5 bases at V and 2 bases at J, leaving 4 bases unmatched. CDR3 length: 14 residues. Germline-derived CDR1 and CDR2 are ENHRY and SYGVKD.

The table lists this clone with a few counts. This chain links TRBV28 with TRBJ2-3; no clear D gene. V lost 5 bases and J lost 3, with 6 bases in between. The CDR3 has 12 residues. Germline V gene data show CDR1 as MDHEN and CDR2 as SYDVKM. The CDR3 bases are TGTGCCAGCAGTGGCAGTACAGATACGCAGTATTTT. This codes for CASSGSTDTQYF.

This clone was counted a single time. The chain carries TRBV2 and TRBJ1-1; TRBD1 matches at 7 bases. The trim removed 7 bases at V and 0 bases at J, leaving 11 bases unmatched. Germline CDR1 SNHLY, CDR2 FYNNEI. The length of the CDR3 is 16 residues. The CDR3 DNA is TGTGCCAGCACACAGGGTCGGCAGGGGGTGAACACTGAAGCTTTCTTT. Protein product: CASTQGRQGVNTEAFF.